This T cell receptor (beta chain) comes out of a study of blood T cell repertoires in COVID-19. Across the whole study: Researchers got acute and convalescent COVID-19 samples from the United States, Italy and Spain.

Assay used: immunoSEQ multiplex PCR; TCRdb lists only in-frame clones, some missing. The sample shows over 45,000 clones, roughly 91% of them seen only once. Trimming shortened V by 10 bases and J by 0 bases, and 7 bases separated the two germline ends. This CDR3 has 12 residues. Germline V gene data show CDR1 as KGHDR and CDR2 as SFDVKD. The sequence was obtained from a human donor in a cohort sampled during active COVID-19. Sequencing was performed on peripheral blood. The chain recombines TRBV24-1 with TRBJ2-3; D might be TRBD2 (6 bases). The CDR3 loop reads CATGTSTDTQYF. CDR3 in DNA: TGTGCCACGGGGACTAGCACAGATACGCAGTATTTT.